This entry is about one T cell receptor beta chain. One entry per CDR3 protein results from TCRdb running MiXCR on the 5' RACE reads. Of about 7,000 distinct CDR3 sequences in the sample, around 72% are singletons; the top ten hold roughly 4.7%. Cells sorted as Tregs were CD4+, CD25+ and CD127-/low. Germline lookup yields CDR1 SGHRS and CDR2 YFSETQ. The V end was cut by 0 bases, the J end by 3 bases, with 13 bases between. The CDR3 extends over 15 amino acids. This TCR was recovered from a female donor with breast cancer. The V gene is TRBV5-1, the J gene TRBJ2-7; unclear D gene. The sequenced sample was tumor-infiltrating Tregs sorted from the breast tumor. CDR3 DNA sequence: TGCGCCAGCAGCTTGGCCGTTAATTCTCGCTACGAGCAGTACTTC. Protein sequence: CASSLAVNSRYEQYF. The full variable domain, its missing parts supplied by reference TRBV5-1 and TRBJ2-7, is KAGVTQTPRYLIKTRGQQVTLSCSPISGHRSVSWYQQTPGQGLQFLFEYFSETQRNKGNFPGRFSGRQFSNSRSEMNVSTLELGDSALYLCASSLAVNSRYEQYFGPGTRLTVT.